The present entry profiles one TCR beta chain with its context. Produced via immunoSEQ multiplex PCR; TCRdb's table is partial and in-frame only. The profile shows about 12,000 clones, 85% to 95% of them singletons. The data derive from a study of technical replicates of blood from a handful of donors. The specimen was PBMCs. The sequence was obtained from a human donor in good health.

The DNA for the CDR3 is TGTGCCAGCAGTGAGCGTACAGGGGGCCTGCACGAGCAGTACTTC. Protein product: CASSERTGGLHEQYF. This rearrangement joins TRBV2 to TRBJ2-7; 9 bases are a match to TRBD1. V shed 3 bases, J shed 5 bases, and the junction held 8 bases outside the gene matches. The CDR3 sequence is 15 residues long. Germline V gives CDR1 SNHLY, CDR2 FYNNEI. The complete variable domain, with remaining parts taken from reference TRBV2 and TRBJ2-7, reads EPEVTQTPSHQVTQMGQEVILRCVPISNHLYFYWYRQILGQKVEFLVSFYNNEISEKSEIFDDQFSVERPDGSNFTLKIRSTKLEDSAMYFCASSERTGGLHEQYFGPGTRLTVT.